These 4 T cell receptor beta chains were all obtained from the same sample, sequenced in a study of T cell repertoires in cytomegalovirus infection. These TCRs are of unknown antigen specificity. TCRdb re-derived calls from the reads in MiXCR, one entry per CDR3 protein. Altogether approximately 390,000 distinct CDR3 sequences are present, about 34% being singletons, with the ten largest covering 13%. The source material was cultured PBMCs, sampled from culture after CMV antigen stimulation. Receptors originate from a human donor in good health (CMV status not recorded). Some clones in this sample may be carry-over from other donors' samples.

As DNA, the CDR3 is TGTGCCAGCAGCCCCGTCCAGGGCGAGCAGTTCTTC. This sequence encodes CASSPVQGEQFF. The V call is TRBV7-3, the J call TRBJ2-1; D may be TRBD1 (5 bases). The V and J ends lost 5 bases and 10 bases respectively, with 12 bases between them. The CDR3 totals 12 residues. Germline assignment: CDR1 SGHTA and CDR2 FQGTGA.

CDR3 bases: TGTGCCAGCAGCTTATCGACAGTAGTATGGACTGAAGCTTTCTTT. Translation gives CASSLSTVVWTEAFF. The J gene is TRBJ1-1, the V gene TRBV7-2, with D tentatively TRBD1 (5 bases). The CDR3 length is 15 residues. V was pared by 2 bases and J by 5 bases, with 15 bases between. Germline CDR1 and CDR2: SGHTA and FQGNSA.

This clonotype turned up a few times. The chain employs TRBV4-3 and TRBJ2-5; 7 bases are a match to TRBD1. The CDR3 sequence is 14 residues long. Germline-derived CDR1 and CDR2 are LGHNA and YSLEER. The V and J ends lost 2 bases and 5 bases, in that order; junction bases with no gene match: 5. CDR3: CASSQSTGSETQYF. The CDR3 DNA follows: TGCGCCAGCAGCCAATCGACAGGGTCGGAGACCCAGTACTTC.

This clonotype turned up a few times. This rearrangement joins TRBV7-9 to TRBJ2-1; D gene ambiguous. V was cut by 5 bases and J by 5 bases, with 7 bases left in between. The CDR3 length is 12 residues. Germline CDR1 reads SEHNR; CDR2 reads FQNEAQ (reference sequence). The CDR3: CASSDTNNEQFF. In DNA form, the CDR3 reads TGTGCCAGCAGCGATACCAACAATGAGCAGTTCTTC. Variable domain in full (rest from reference TRBV7-9 and TRBJ2-1): DTGVSQNPRHKITKRGQNVTFRCDPISEHNRLYWYRQTLGQGPEFLTYFQNEAQLEKSRLLSDRFSAERPKGSFSTLEIQRTEQGDSAMYLCASSDTNNEQFFGPGTRLTVL.